A selection of T cell receptor beta chains follows, all from one sample in a study of control samples from healthy donors and cancer patients. The method was immunoSEQ multiplex PCR; TCRdb's version includes in-frame clones alone and lacks a portion of them. The sample lists tens of thousands of clones, under 95% seen once, with 0.95% to 1.5% in the top ten. Sequenced material: PBMCs. These receptors originate from a woman between 40 and 55 years old with lung cancer. CDR3s include the opening cysteine and the closing phenylalanine or tryptophan. D genes are given only for firm matches. A row's size may be missing; if present it is once, few, many or a size class.

DNA	CDR3	V	J	D	size
TGTGCCTGGAGGACAGTTTCAGACGCCGGGGAGCTGTTTTTT	CAWRTVSDAGELFF	TRBV30	TRBJ2-2	.	.
TGTGCCAGCTCACCGGCGGACAGCCATAGCAATCAGCCCCAGCATTTT	CASSPADSHSNQPQHF	TRBV18	TRBJ1-5	.	.
TGCAGCGTTGCGGGCGTACAGGGGTGGGAGACCCAGTACTTC	CSVAGVQGWETQYF	TRBV29-1	TRBJ2-5	TRBD1	once
TGTGCCACCAGTGATCCCCAGTTAAACATTCAGTACTTC	CATSDPQLNIQYF	TRBV24-1	TRBJ2-4	.	.
TGTGCCAGCAGCTTAGAGTCCAGCCCTGACTATGGCTACACCTTC	CASSLESSPDYGYTF	TRBV7-6	TRBJ1-2	.	few
TGTGCCAGCAGTGTTAGGACAGGGACCTCTGGAAACACCATATATTTT	CASSVRTGTSGNTIYF	TRBV2	TRBJ1-3	TRBD1	few
TGTGCCTCAAGGGGGAAGAACACTGAAGCTTTCTTT	CASRGKNTEAFF	TRBV2	TRBJ1-1	.	few
TGTGCCAGCAATGGACAGGGGGCAATGGAGACCCAGTACTTC	CASNGQGAMETQYF	TRBV2	TRBJ2-5	TRBD1	.
TGTGCCAGCAGCCAAATTGAGGCAGTGAGAAATTCACCCCTCCACTTT	CASSQIEAVRNSPLHF	TRBV3-1/TRBV3-2	TRBJ1-6	.	few
TGTGCTAGCAGGCTGGCTAGGGGACACCCTAACTATGGCTACACCTTC	CASRLARGHPNYGYTF	TRBV7-7	TRBJ1-2	.	.
TGTGCCAGCAGTTCAGGTGGGTCCTACAATGAGCAGTTCTTC	CASSSGGSYNEQFF	TRBV28	TRBJ2-1	.	once
TGTGCCAGCAGCCAAGTAGGAGACACCATATATTTT	CASSQVGDTIYF	TRBV3-1/TRBV3-2	TRBJ1-3	.	.
TGTGCCAGCAGTTTCAGGGCCGAATCCCTAAGTACACCCCTCCACTTT	CASSFRAESLSTPLHF	TRBV27	TRBJ1-6	.	.
TGTGCCAGCAGTCACTATAGCGGGGGCAATGAGCAGTTCTTC	CASSHYSGGNEQFF	TRBV7-8	TRBJ2-1	TRBD2	once
TGTGCCAGCAGTGAAGAAGGCCAGGGGACTGAGCAGTTCTTC	CASSEEGQGTEQFF	TRBV6-1	TRBJ2-1	.	.
TGTGCCAGTAGTATACAGGAATCTGGCTACACCTTC	CASSIQESGYTF	TRBV19	TRBJ1-2	.	.
TGTGCCAGCAGCCAAACCCCGGGACAGGGGTACGAGCAGTACTTC	CASSQTPGQGYEQYF	TRBV7-3	TRBJ2-7	TRBD1	.
TGTGCCAGCAGCCCGTCCGGGACCACGGACACTGAAGCTTTCTTT	CASSPSGTTDTEAFF	TRBV7-6	TRBJ1-1	.	.
TGTGCCAGCACTTGGTCAGGGGGTGAAAAACTGTTTTTT	CASTWSGGEKLFF	TRBV28	TRBJ1-4	TRBD1	.
TGTGCCAGCAGCTTAGCGCAGATGAACACCGGGGAGCTGTTTTTT	CASSLAQMNTGELFF	TRBV7-9	TRBJ2-2	.	.
TGTGCCAGCTCACCAGCTAGCTCCTATAATTCACCCCTCCACTTT	CASSPASSYNSPLHF	TRBV18	TRBJ1-6	.	.
TGCGCCAGCAGCCAAGAGAGCACTTACGAGCAGTACTTC	CASSQESTYEQYF	TRBV4-1	TRBJ2-7	.	.
TGCGCCAGCAGCTTGGTGGGAGATACGCAGTATTTT	CASSLVGDTQYF	TRBV5-1	TRBJ2-3	.	.
TGTGCCAGCTCACCTCAGACAGCTAACAATGAGCAGTTCTTC	CASSPQTANNEQFF	TRBV18	TRBJ2-1	.	.
TGTGCCACCAGTCGAGGGCAGAATCAGCCCCAGCATTTT	CATSRGQNQPQHF	TRBV24-1	TRBJ1-5	.	.
TGTGCCAGCTTAGAGCGGGGGGGTTACTACGAGCAGTACTTC	CASLERGGYYEQYF	TRBV5-6	TRBJ2-7	TRBD2	.
TGCGCCAGCAGCCCAGGTGGGACATTCCCTAATAATTCACCCCTCCACTTT	CASSPGGTFPNNSPLHF	TRBV5-1	TRBJ1-6	.	.
TGCGCCAGCAGCCAATTAGCGGGGGGGGATTACAATGAGCAGTTCTTC	CASSQLAGGDYNEQFF	TRBV4-1	TRBJ2-1	TRBD2	.
TGTGCCAGCAGCCAGGAAAACGAACTAGCGGGGTTTTCCGAGCAGTACTTC	CASSQENELAGFSEQYF	TRBV14	TRBJ2-7	TRBD2	.
TGCGCCAGCAGCCTAGTTGTGGGACCCAATGAAGCTTTCTTT	CASSLVVGPNEAFF	TRBV4-1	TRBJ1-1	.	.
TGTGCCAGCAATGCCGGGGCCGACTCCTACGAGCAGTACTTC	CASNAGADSYEQYF	TRBV6-5	TRBJ2-7	.	.
TGTGCCACCGGCCCCGTTTTAGCGGGGGGGAACAATGAGCAGTTCTTC	CATGPVLAGGNNEQFF	TRBV10-3	TRBJ2-1	TRBD2	.
TGCGCCAGCAGCCCCGAGGGGAACACTGAAGCTTTCTTT	CASSPEGNTEAFF	TRBV4-1	TRBJ1-1	.	once
TGTGCCAGCAGCTTCTTAGCGAGCCCTCCCCAGCATTTT	CASSFLASPPQHF	TRBV12-3/TRBV12-4	TRBJ1-5	.	.
TGTGCCAGCAGCGCACTTGGACAGGGGCCAGACAAGGCTTATGGCTACACCTTC	CASSALGQGPDKAYGYTF	TRBV9	TRBJ1-2	TRBD1	.
TGTGCCAGCAGCGCTGGAATAGTTGAGACCCAGTACTTC	CASSAGIVETQYF	TRBV9	TRBJ2-5	.	.
TGCGCCAGCAGCCAGGATAGCGGGGGGACATACACCGGGGAGCTGTTTTTT	CASSQDSGGTYTGELFF	TRBV4-1	TRBJ2-2	TRBD2	medium-sized
TGTGCCAGCAGCTCTAGACAGGGTCGAAACACTGAAGCTTTCTTT	CASSSRQGRNTEAFF	TRBV7-2	TRBJ1-1	TRBD1	.
TGTGCCAGCAGCGTAGGTGACACCGGGGAGCTGTTTTTT	CASSVGDTGELFF	TRBV9	TRBJ2-2	.	.
TGTGCCAGCAGCCGCGCGGGGAGCACAGATACGCAGTATTTT	CASSRAGSTDTQYF	TRBV7-2	TRBJ2-3	.	.